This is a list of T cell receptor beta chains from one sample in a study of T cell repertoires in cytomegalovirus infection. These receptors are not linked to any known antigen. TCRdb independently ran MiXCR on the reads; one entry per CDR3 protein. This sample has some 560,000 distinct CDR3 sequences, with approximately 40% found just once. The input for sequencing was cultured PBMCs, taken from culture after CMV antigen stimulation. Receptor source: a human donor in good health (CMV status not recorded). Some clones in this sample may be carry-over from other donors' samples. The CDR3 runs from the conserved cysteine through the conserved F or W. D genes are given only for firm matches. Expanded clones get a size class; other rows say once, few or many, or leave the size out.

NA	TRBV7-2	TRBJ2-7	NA	CASSQDTWGVNEQYF	TGTGCCAGCAGCCAAGACACGTGGGGTGTGAACGAGCAGTACTTC
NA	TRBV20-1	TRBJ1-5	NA	CSASRGGDYQPQHF	TGCAGTGCTAGTCGGGGTGGGGATTATCAGCCCCAGCATTTT
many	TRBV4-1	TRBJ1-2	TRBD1	CASSQPFTDRVYGYTF	TGCGCCAGCAGCCAACCTTTTACCGACAGGGTCTATGGCTACACCTTC
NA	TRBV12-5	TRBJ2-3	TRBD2	CASGPRLATDTQYF	TGTGCTAGTGGTCCAAGACTAGCAACAGATACGCAGTATTTT
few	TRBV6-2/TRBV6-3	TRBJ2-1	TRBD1	CASNYRGRPGQFF	TGTGCCAGCAACTACAGGGGGCGACCCGGGCAGTTCTTC
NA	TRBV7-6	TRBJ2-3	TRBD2	CASSTPGGEDTDTQYF	TGTGCCAGCAGCACCCCCGGGGGGGAGGACACAGATACGCAGTATTTT
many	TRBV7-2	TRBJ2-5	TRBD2	CASSLIGGGAQQTQYF	TGTGCCAGCAGCTTAATCGGGGGGGGGGCGCAGCAGACCCAGTACTTC
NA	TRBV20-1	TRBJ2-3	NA	CSARDGERSTDTQYF	TGCAGTGCTAGAGATGGGGAGAGATCCACAGATACGCAGTATTTT
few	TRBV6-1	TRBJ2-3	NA	CASSDRLEPRTDTQYF	TGTGCCAGCAGTGACCGACTAGAGCCCCGCACAGATACGCAGTATTTT
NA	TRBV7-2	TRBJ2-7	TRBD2	CASSANSGSYEQYF	TGTGCCAGCAGCGCGAATAGCGGGAGTTACGAGCAGTACTTC
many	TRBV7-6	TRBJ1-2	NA	CASSRTSSRDIYGYTF	TGTGCCAGCAGCCGCACAAGTAGTCGGGACATCTATGGCTACACCTTC
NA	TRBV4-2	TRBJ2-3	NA	CASSQDQVHTQYF	TGTGCCAGCAGCCAAGATCAAGTACATACGCAGTATTTT
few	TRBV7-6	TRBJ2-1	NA	CASRTSYNEQFF	TGTGCCAGCAGAACGTCCTACAATGAGCAGTTCTTC
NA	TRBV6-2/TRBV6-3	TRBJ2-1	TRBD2	CASSTRRESYNEQFF	TGTGCCAGCTCCACCAGGCGGGAGAGTTACAATGAGCAGTTCTTC
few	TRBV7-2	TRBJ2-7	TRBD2	CASSLGLGGALYEQYF	TGTGCCAGCAGCTTAGGGCTGGGAGGGGCGCTTTACGAGCAGTACTTC
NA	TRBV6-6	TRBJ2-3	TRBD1	CASSYPRDRATDTQYF	TGTGCCAGCAGTTACCCCCGGGACAGGGCCACAGATACGCAGTATTTT
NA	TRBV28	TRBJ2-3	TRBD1	CASSTGGPADTQYF	TGTGCCAGCAGTACAGGGGGCCCCGCAGATACGCAGTATTTT
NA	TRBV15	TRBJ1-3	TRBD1	CATSRSSGTDGNTIYF	TGTGCCACCAGCAGGAGCTCGGGGACAGATGGAAACACCATATATTTT
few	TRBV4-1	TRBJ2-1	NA	CASSPFPGGGSYNEQFF	TGCGCCAGCAGCCCCTTCCCAGGGGGGGGCTCCTACAATGAGCAGTTCTTC
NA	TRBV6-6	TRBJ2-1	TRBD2	CASSWGWTSYSYNEQFF	TGTGCCAGCAGTTGGGGGTGGACTAGCTACTCCTACAATGAGCAGTTCTTC
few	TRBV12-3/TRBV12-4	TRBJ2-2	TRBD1	CASSFDRGVTGELFF	TGTGCCAGCAGTTTTGACAGGGGAGTCACCGGGGAGCTGTTTTTT
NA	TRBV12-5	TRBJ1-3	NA	CASGPSGNTIYF	TGTGCTAGTGGCCCCTCTGGAAACACCATATATTTT
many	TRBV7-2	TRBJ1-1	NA	CASSSSLNTEAFF	TGTGCCAGCAGCTCCTCGCTGAACACTGAAGCTTTCTTT
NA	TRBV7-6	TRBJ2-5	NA	CASSLNGFETQYF	TGTGCCAGCAGCTTAAACGGTTTCGAGACCCAGTACTTC
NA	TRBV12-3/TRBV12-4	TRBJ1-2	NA	CASSYFGEYGYTF	TGTGCCAGCAGTTACTTCGGGGAATATGGCTACACCTTC
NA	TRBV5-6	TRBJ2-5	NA	CASSLADMGGQETQYF	TGTGCCAGCAGCTTGGCGGATATGGGGGGACAAGAGACCCAGTACTTC